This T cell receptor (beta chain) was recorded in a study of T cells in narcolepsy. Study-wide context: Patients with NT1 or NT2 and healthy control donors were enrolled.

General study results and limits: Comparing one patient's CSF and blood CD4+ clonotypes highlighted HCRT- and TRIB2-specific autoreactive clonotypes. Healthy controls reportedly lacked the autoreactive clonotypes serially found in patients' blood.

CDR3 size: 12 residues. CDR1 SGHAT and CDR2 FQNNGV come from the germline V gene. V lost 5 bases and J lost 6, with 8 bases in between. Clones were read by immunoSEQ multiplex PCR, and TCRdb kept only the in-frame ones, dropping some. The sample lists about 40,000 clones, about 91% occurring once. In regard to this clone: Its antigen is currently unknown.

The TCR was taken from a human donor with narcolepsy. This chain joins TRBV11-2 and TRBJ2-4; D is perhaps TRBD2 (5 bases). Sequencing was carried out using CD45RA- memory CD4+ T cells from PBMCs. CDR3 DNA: TGTGCCAGCAGCACTGGAGGAAACATTCAGTACTTC. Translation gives CASSTGGNIQYF.